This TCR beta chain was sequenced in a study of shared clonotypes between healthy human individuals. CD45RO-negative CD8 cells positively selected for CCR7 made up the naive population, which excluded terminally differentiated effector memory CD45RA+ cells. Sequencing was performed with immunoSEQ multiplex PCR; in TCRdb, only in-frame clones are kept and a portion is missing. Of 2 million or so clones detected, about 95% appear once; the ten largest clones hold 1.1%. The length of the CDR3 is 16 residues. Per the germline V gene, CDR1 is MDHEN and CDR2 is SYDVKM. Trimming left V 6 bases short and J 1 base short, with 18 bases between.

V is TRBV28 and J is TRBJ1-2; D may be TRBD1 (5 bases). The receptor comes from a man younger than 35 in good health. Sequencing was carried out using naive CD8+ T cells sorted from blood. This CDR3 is CASRPTGLPLNYGYTF. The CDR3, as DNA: TGTGCCAGCAGGCCAACGGGACTACCTCTTAACTATGGCTACACCTTC.